These 24 T cell receptor beta chains were sequenced from one sample in a study of patients and donors after allogeneic stem cell transplantation. TCRdb ran MiXCR on the RT-PCR reads and lists one entry per CDR3 protein. The data hold about 57,000 distinct CDR3 sequences, with 13% observed a single time. The sample comprised blood, either unsorted or a sorted T cell fraction (not recorded which). The receptors were sampled from a human donor who was either an allogeneic HSCT recipient or a stem cell or donor lymphocyte infusion donor (not recorded which). It is not recorded whose cells these are; they may come from a transplant donor.

This clonotype was seen at least ten times. J is TRBJ2-3 and V is TRBV12-3 or TRBV12-4, with D tentatively TRBD2 (5 bases). V lost 5 bases to trimming and J lost 2 bases, with 11 bases between them. The CDR3 extends over 14 amino acids. The CDR3, as DNA: TGTGCCAGCAGTATTAGCGAACCCACAGATACGCAGTATTTT. Translated, it gives CASSISEPTDTQYF.

The J gene is TRBJ2-1, the V gene TRBV19; D gene uncertain. Germline lookup yields CDR1 LNHDA and CDR2 SQIVND (reference sequence). The CDR3 runs 13 residues. V lost 3 bases to trimming and J lost 6 bases, with 9 bases between them. Here the CDR3 DNA reads TGTGCCAGTAGTATGACGTGGGGCAATGAGCAGTTCTTC. It codes for CASSMTWGNEQFF. Based on the CDR3 plus reference TRBV19 and TRBJ2-1, the full variable domain is DGGITQSPKYLFRKEGQNVTLSCEQNLNHDAMYWYRQDPGQGLRLIYYSQIVNDFQKGDIAEGYSVSREKKESFPLTVTSAQKNPTAFYLCASSMTWGNEQFFGPGTRLTVL.

The chain's CDR3 is CASTPGRAIGELFF. The CDR3 DNA reads as TGTGCCAGCACCCCCGGGAGGGCCATCGGGGAGCTGTTTTTT. The V call is TRBV9, the J call TRBJ2-2; TRBD2 matches 8 bases. After removal of 6 bases from V and 7 bases from J, the junction contained 8 bases not matched to a gene. The CDR3 extends over 14 amino acids. Germline CDR1 SGDLS, CDR2 YYNGEE.

This clonotype has only a few counts. The chain recombines TRBV5-1 with TRBJ1-2; 7 nucleotides agree with TRBD1. The CDR3 consists of 15 residues. CDR1 and CDR2 (germline): SGHRS, YFSETQ. J gave up 5 bases and V 4 bases, and 11 bases lay outside the gene matches. The DNA for the CDR3 is TGCGCCAGCAGCCCAGACAGGGAGAAAGGGTATGGCTACACCTTC. This encodes CASSPDREKGYGYTF.

The chain recombines TRBV27 with TRBJ2-7; tentative D call: TRBD1 (5 bases). The germline gives CDR1 MNHEY, CDR2 SMNVEV (reference sequence). V dropped 8 bases and J dropped 0 bases, with 17 bases sitting between them. The CDR3 is 15 amino acids. The chain's CDR3 is CASSRGASPSYEQYF. The CDR3, as DNA: TGTGCCAGCTCCCGTGGGGCTAGTCCCTCCTACGAGCAGTACTTC.

This clonotype occurred many times. The chain links TRBV5-1 to TRBJ1-1; D not resolved. The V end lost 4 bases, the J end lost 3 bases, and 16 bases lay between the germline ends. The CDR3 covers 15 residues. Germline CDR1 SGHRS, CDR2 YFSETQ. The chain's CDR3 is CASSLASKRDTEAFF. The CDR3 bases are TGCGCCAGCAGCCTCGCCTCCAAAAGGGACACTGAAGCTTTCTTT.

About this clonotype itself: A junction end diverges from the germline sequence, so it may reflect a read error. The J gene is TRBJ2-7, the V gene TRBV6-6; 12 nucleotides match TRBD2. CDR1 is MNHNY, CDR2 SVGAGI, per germline (reference sequence). This CDR3 has 15 amino acids. CDR3 region: CASSHSTSGRGEQYF. CDR3 sequence (DNA): TGTGCCAGCAGTCACTCGACTAGCGGGAGAGGCGAGCAGTACTTC.

At least ten counts were recorded for this clonotype. The gene calls are TRBV7-8 and TRBJ1-1; D is uncertain. The germline V gene encodes CDR1 SGHVS and CDR2 FQNEAQ. The V and J ends lost 1 base and 5 bases respectively, with 20 bases between them. The CDR3 contains 17 residues. The CDR3 reads CASSLVRFEVGGTEAFF. DNA for the CDR3: TGTGCCAGCAGCTTAGTCCGATTTGAGGTCGGTGGAACTGAAGCTTTCTTT.

This sequence joins TRBV10-1 and TRBJ2-2; 9 nucleotides match TRBD2. There are 16 residues in the CDR3. Germline CDR1 reads WNHNN; CDR2 reads SYGVQD (reference sequence). The V and J ends lost 8 bases and 4 bases, in that order; junction bases with no gene match: 11. This CDR3 is CASSTFSGRSTGELFF. Written as DNA, the CDR3 is TGCGCCAGCTCAACCTTTAGCGGGAGAAGCACCGGGGAGCTGTTTTTT.

This clonotype was seen only a few times. CDR3 amino acids: CASSPMRTDSHFDDEQYF. The DNA of the CDR3 is TGTGCCAGCAGTCCGATGAGGACAGATTCACACTTTGACGACGAGCAGTACTTC. The V gene is TRBV27, the J gene TRBJ2-7, with D possibly matching TRBD1 (6 bases). CDR1 and CDR2 from the germline V gene are MNHEY and SMNVEV (reference sequence). CDR3 length: 18 amino acids. V gave up 5 bases and J gave up 5 bases, with 28 bases separating them.

The genes are TRBV4-1 and TRBJ2-5; TRBD2 agrees at 14 bases. The CDR3 runs 16 residues. Germline V gene sequence: CDR1 MGHRA, CDR2 YSYEKL. Unmatched junction bases numbered 4, after V lost 3 bases and J lost 4 bases. The CDR3 region is CASSHLTSGRAETQYF. In DNA form, the CDR3 reads TGCGCCAGCAGCCATCTGACTAGCGGGAGGGCAGAGACCCAGTACTTC.

J is TRBJ1-5 and V is TRBV6-5; D ambiguous. Germline lookup yields CDR1 MNHEY and CDR2 SVGAGI. The V gene lost 6 bases and the J gene lost 3 bases, with 15 bases spanning the gap. The CDR3 runs to 15 residues. CDR3 region: CASSTGLSDNQPQHF. In DNA, the CDR3 is TGTGCCAGCAGCACGGGCCTGAGTGACAATCAGCCCCAGCATTTT.

This clonotype showed up many times. The chain couples TRBV24-1 to TRBJ1-4, with TRBD1 as a possible D gene (5 bases). CDR1 is KGHDR and CDR2 is SFDVKD in the germline V gene. The CDR3 covers 11 residues. Between the trimmed V and J ends, which lost 12 bases and 4 bases, there was a span of 8 bases. CDR3 nucleotides: TGTGCCCAGGGATTTAATGAAAAACTGTTTTTT. The encoded protein is CAQGFNEKLFF.

This clonotype was detected a few times. This sequence joins TRBV20-1 and TRBJ2-2; no clear D gene. Germline CDR1 reads DFQATT; CDR2 reads SNEGSKA (reference sequence). Trimming cost V 6 bases and J 6 bases, with 11 bases left between them. This CDR3 is 12 amino acids long. The CDR3 here is CSALREAGELFF. The CDR3 bases are TGCAGTGCCCTACGTGAGGCCGGGGAGCTGTTTTTT.

This clonotype has a count of ten or more. V usage is TRBV5-1 and J usage is TRBJ2-3; D is ambiguous. Germline assignment: CDR1 SGHRS and CDR2 YFSETQ. The CDR3 sequence is 17 residues long. The ends were cut back, 2 bases at V and 0 bases at J, with 16 bases in the middle. CDR3 DNA sequence: TGCGCCAGCAGCTTAACCGGTCCACCCGATAGCACAGATACGCAGTATTTT. Translation gives CASSLTGPPDSTDTQYF.

This clonotype was counted ten times or more. The CDR3 DNA is TGTGCCATCAGTGAGGGTGATCAGCCCCAGCATTTT. It translates to CAISEGDQPQHF. This rearrangement joins TRBV10-3 to TRBJ1-5; D is uncertain. CDR3 length: 12 residues. V was cut by 2 bases and J by 5 bases, with 4 bases left in between. Germline loops: CDR1 ENHRY, CDR2 SYGVKD.

The chain links TRBV10-3 to TRBJ2-7; 12 bases agree with TRBD2. J was trimmed by 2 bases and V by 4 bases; bases with no gene match: 15. Germline V CDR1 and CDR2: ENHRY, SYGVKD. CDR3 length equals 19 residues. For the CDR3, the DNA is TGTGCCATCAGTGGCAAGACTAGCGGGAGAGTCCCGTCCGCCTACGAGCAGTACTTC. Amino acids: CAISGKTSGRVPSAYEQYF.

The chain has TRBV5-4 and TRBJ2-3, with D perhaps matching TRBD1 (6 bases). Germline loops: CDR1 SGHNT, CDR2 YYREEE (reference sequence). The CDR3 is made up of 13 amino acids. V was trimmed by 7 bases and J by 2 bases, leaving 11 bases between them. The CDR3 sequence is CASGDTITDTQYF. The CDR3 DNA reads as TGTGCCAGCGGGGACACCATCACAGATACGCAGTATTTT. Variable domain in full (rest from reference TRBV5-4 and TRBJ2-3): ETGVTQSPTHLIKTRGQQVTLRCSSQSGHNTVSWYQQALGQGPQFIFQYYREEENGRGNFPPRFSGLQFPNYSSELNVNALELDDSALYLCASGDTITDTQYFGPGTRLTVL.

In its sample, this clonotype was seen a few times. The genes are TRBV2 and TRBJ1-1; D is possibly TRBD1 (5 bases). The CDR3 runs 13 residues. V lost 3 bases and J 3 bases, leaving 8 bases between the germline ends. The V gene's germline CDR1 is SNHLY and CDR2 FYNNEI. The chain's CDR3 is CASSEDTYTEAFF. The DNA of the CDR3 is TGTGCCAGCAGTGAGGACACGTACACTGAAGCTTTCTTT.

This clonotype was counted ten times or more. This rearrangement joins TRBV29-1 to TRBJ1-3; D unresolved. Germline V gene sequence: CDR1 SQVTM, CDR2 ANQGSEA. V was trimmed by 5 bases and J by 0 bases, leaving 11 bases between them. The CDR3 contains 14 residues. The CDR3 DNA follows: TGCAGCGTTCTCGGACTCCTCTCTGGAAACACCATATATTTT. Its translation: CSVLGLLSGNTIYF. The variable domain in full, with the rest retrieved from reference TRBV29-1 and TRBJ1-3, is SAVISQKPSRDICQRGTSLTIQCQVDSQVTMMFWYRQQPGQSLTLIATANQGSEATYESGFVIDKFPISRPNLTFSTLTVSNMSPEDSSIYLCSVLGLLSGNTIYFGEGSWLTVV.

This clonotype has a handful of counts. The chain has TRBV9 and TRBJ2-7, with D tentatively TRBD2 (5 bases). Per germline, CDR1 SGDLS and CDR2 YYNGEE. This CDR3 region has 14 residues. Trimming removed 0 bases at V and 3 bases at J, with 10 bases between. The CDR3, as DNA: TGTGCCAGCAGCGTAGCGGAGGCTGGCTACGAGCAGTACTTC. Its protein product is CASSVAEAGYEQYF.

The chain couples TRBV4-2 to TRBJ2-7; 7 bases align to TRBD2. The V gene end was trimmed by 0 bases and the J gene end by 0 bases; junction bases not matched to a gene: 8. The CDR3 has 17 amino acids. CDR1 and CDR2 (germline): LGHNA, YNFKEQ. This chain's CDR3 is CASSQDGSGESSYEQYF. CDR3 in DNA: TGTGCCAGCAGCCAAGATGGAAGCGGGGAGAGCTCCTACGAGCAGTACTTC.

The table lists this clonotype with many counts. The chain uses TRBV4-1 and TRBJ1-2; TRBD1 aligns across 7 bases. The V and J ends lost 1 base and 5 bases, in that order; junction bases with no gene match: 19. The CDR3 is 19 residues long. From germline, CDR1 is MGHRA and CDR2 YSYEKL. The DNA of the CDR3 is TGCGCCAGCAGCCAAGGTCATTACGGAGGGCCAGGGGGATCTTATGGCTACACCTTC. This codes for CASSQGHYGGPGGSYGYTF.

This clonotype was seen a handful of times. The V and J genes are TRBV5-6 and TRBJ2-7; 16 bases agree with TRBD2. CDR3 length equals 17 residues. Germline lookup yields CDR1 SGHDT and CDR2 YYEEEE. The V and J ends lost 3 bases and 0 bases, in that order; junction bases with no gene match: 3. The CDR3 DNA follows: TGTGCCAGCAGCTCCGGGACTAGCGGGAGGGCCTCCTACGAGCAGTACTTC. As protein: CASSSGTSGRASYEQYF. Based on the CDR3 plus reference TRBV5-6 and TRBJ2-7, the full variable domain is DAGVTQSPTHLIKTRGQQVTLRCSPKSGHDTVSWYQQALGQGPQFIFQYYEEEERQRGNFPDRFSGHQFPNYSSELNVNALLLGDSALYLCASSSGTSGRASYEQYFGPGTRLTVT.